The source of this T cell receptor (beta chain) is a study of early T cells in non-severe SARS-CoV-2 infection. Study-wide background: Sequencing was performed on bulk RNA from unsorted whole blood, leaving chains unpaired. Findings and limits, study-wide: Private and CD4 specificities were missed by VDJdb matching, skewed to anti-spike CD8.

Turning to this clonotype: Its target is unknown.

The CDR3 consists of 12 residues. In germline, CDR1 is KGHSH, CDR2 LQKENI. Trimming stripped 3 bases from V and 7 bases from J, with 9 bases between. Each single cDNA molecule received a unique molecular identifier. From the 5' RACE reads, TCRdb called clonotypes with MiXCR, one entry per CDR3 protein. Here the sample spans tens of thousands of distinct CDR3 sequences, over 9% being singletons. The specimen sequenced was whole blood. V and J are TRBV18 and TRBJ1-1; the D gene is possibly TRBD1 (5 bases). The TCR was taken from an adult who was a healthcare worker with PCR-confirmed SARS-CoV-2 infection or an uninfected control (not recorded which). The CDR3 sequence: CASSPEQVEAFF. Written as DNA, the CDR3 is TGTGCCAGCTCACCCGAACAGGTTGAAGCTTTCTTT.